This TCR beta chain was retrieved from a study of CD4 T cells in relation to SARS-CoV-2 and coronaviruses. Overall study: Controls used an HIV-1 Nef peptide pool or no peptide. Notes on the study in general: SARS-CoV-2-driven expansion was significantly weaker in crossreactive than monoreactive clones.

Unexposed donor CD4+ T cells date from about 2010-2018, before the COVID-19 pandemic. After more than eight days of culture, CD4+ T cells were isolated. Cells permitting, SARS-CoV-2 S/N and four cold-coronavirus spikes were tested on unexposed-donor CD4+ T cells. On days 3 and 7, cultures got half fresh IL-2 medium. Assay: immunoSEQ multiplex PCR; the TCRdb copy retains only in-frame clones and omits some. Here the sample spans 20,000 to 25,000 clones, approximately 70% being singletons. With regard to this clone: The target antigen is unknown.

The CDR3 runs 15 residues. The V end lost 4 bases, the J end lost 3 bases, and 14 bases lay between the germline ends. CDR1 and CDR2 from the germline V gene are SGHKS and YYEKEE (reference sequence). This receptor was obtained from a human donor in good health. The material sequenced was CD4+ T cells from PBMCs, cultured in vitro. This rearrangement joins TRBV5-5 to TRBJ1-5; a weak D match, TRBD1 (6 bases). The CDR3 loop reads CASSRSRGLNQPQHF. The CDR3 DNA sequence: TGTGCCAGCAGCAGATCCAGGGGCCTCAATCAGCCCCAGCATTTT.